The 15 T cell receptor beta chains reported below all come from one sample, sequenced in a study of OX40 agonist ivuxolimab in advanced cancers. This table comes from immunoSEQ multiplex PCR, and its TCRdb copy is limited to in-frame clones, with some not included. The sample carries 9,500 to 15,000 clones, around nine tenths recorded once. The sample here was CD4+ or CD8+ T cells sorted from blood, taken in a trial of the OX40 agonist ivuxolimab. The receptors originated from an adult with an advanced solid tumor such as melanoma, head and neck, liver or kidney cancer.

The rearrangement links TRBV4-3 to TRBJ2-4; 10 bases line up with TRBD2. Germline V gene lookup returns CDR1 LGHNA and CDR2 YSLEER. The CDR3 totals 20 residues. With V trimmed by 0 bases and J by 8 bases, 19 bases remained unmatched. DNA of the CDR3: TGCGCCAGCAGCCAAGACAGGGCTAGCGGGAGTAGGAGGAAGGAGGACATTCAGTACTTC. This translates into CASSQDRASGSRRKEDIQYF.

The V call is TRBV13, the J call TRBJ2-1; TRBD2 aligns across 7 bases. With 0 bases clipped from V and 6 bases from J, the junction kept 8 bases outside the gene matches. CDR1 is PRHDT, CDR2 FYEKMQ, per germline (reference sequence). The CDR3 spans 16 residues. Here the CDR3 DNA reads TGTGCCAGCAGCTTAGGGAAGGCGGGAGCCGGCAATGAGCAGTTCTTC. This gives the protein CASSLGKAGAGNEQFF.

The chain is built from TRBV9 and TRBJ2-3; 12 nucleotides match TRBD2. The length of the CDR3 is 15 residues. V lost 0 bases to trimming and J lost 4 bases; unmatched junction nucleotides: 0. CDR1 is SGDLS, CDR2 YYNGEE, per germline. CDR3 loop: CASSVGTSGADTQYF. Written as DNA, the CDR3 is TGTGCCAGCAGCGTAGGGACTAGCGGGGCAGATACGCAGTATTTT.

The CDR3 bases are TGCGCCAGCAGCCAAGAAGGGCTAGCGGTTAATGAGCAGTTCTTC. Protein: CASSQEGLAVNEQFF. The rearrangement uses TRBV4-1 and TRBJ2-1, with 7 bases lining up with TRBD2. The CDR3 loop spans 15 amino acids. After removal of 0 bases from V and 7 bases from J, the junction contained 6 bases not matched to a gene. Germline V gene lookup returns CDR1 MGHRA and CDR2 YSYEKL.

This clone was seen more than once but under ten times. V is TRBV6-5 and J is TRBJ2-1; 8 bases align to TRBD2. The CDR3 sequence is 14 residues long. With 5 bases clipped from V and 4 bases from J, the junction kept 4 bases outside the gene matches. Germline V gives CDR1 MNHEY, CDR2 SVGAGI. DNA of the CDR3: TGTGCCAGCAGTGACCAGCGGGGGTACAATGAGCAGTTCTTC. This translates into CASSDQRGYNEQFF.

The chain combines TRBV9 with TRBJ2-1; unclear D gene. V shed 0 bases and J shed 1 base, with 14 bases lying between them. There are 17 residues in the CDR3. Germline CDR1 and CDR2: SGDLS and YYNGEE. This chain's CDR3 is CASSVEGYRASYNEQFF. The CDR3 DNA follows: TGTGCCAGCAGCGTAGAGGGTTACCGCGCATCCTACAATGAGCAGTTCTTC.

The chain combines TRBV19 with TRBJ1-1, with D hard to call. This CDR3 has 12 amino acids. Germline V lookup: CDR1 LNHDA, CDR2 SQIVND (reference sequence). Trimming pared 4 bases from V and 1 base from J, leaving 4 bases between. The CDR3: CASSKGNTEAFF. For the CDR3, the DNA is TGTGCCAGTAGTAAGGGGAACACTGAAGCTTTCTTT.

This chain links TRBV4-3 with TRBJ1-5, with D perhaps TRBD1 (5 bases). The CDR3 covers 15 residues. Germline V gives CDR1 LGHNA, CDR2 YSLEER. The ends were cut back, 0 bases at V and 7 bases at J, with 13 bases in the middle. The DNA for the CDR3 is TGCGCCAGCAGCCAAGATGTCGGGGGTCGACAGCCCCAGCATTTT. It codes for CASSQDVGGRQPQHF.

The CDR3 loop is CASPKGGGEYEQYF. DNA of the CDR3: TGTGCCAGTCCGAAGGGTGGCGGAGAATACGAGCAGTACTTC. The chain couples TRBV19 to TRBJ2-7, with D hard to call. This CDR3 contains 14 residues. V was pared by 8 bases and J by 4 bases, with 18 bases between. Germline V lookup: CDR1 LNHDA, CDR2 SQIVND (reference sequence).

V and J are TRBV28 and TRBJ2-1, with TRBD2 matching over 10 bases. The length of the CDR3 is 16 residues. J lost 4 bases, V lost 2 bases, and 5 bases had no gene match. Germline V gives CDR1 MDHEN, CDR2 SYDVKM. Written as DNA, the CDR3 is TGTGCCAGCAGTTTACTGACTAGCGGGCCGTACAATGAGCAGTTCTTC. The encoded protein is CASSLLTSGPYNEQFF.

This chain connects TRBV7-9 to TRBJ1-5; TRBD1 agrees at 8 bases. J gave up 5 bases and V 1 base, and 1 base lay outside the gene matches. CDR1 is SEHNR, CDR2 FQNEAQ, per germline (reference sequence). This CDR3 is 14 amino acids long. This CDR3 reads CASSLETGDQPQHF. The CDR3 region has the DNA TGTGCCAGCAGCTTAGAGACAGGGGATCAGCCCCAGCATTTT.

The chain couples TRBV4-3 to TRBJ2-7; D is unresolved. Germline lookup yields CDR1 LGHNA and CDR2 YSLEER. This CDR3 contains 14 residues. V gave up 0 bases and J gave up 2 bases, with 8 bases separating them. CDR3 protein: CASSQDVTAYEQYF. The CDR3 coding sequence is TGCGCCAGCAGCCAAGATGTAACAGCCTACGAGCAGTACTTC.

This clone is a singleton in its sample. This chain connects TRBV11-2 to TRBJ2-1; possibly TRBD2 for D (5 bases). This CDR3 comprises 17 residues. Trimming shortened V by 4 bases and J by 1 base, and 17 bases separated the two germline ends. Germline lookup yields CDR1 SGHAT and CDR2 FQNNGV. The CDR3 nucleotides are TGTGCCAGCAGCTCCTACCCCGGACTGTCATCCTACAATGAGCAGTTCTTC. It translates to CASSSYPGLSSYNEQFF.

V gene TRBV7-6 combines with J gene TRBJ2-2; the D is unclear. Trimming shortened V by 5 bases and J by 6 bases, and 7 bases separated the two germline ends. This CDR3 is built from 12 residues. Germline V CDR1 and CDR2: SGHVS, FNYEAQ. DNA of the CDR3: TGTGCCAGCAGCCCTAGGCCCGGGGAGCTGTTTTTT. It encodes CASSPRPGELFF.

Written as DNA, the CDR3 is TGTGCCAGCAGCCCCCCCGGGAGATACAGCGGGGAGCTGTTTTTT. Encoded protein: CASSPPGRYSGELFF. The V call is TRBV7-9, the J call TRBJ2-2; maybe TRBD2 (6 bases). The ends were cut back, 5 bases at V and 7 bases at J, with 17 bases in the middle. Germline CDR1 reads SEHNR; CDR2 reads FQNEAQ (reference sequence). The CDR3 is made up of 15 amino acids.